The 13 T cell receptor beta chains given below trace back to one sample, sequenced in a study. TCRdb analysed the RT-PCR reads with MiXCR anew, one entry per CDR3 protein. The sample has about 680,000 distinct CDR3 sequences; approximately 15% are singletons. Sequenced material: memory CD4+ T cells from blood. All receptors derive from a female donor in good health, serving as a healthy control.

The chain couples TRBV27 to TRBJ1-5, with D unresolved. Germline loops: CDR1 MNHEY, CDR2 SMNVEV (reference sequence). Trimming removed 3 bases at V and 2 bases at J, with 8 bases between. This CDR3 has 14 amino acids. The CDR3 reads CASSFRPGNQPQHF. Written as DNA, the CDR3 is TGTGCCAGCAGTTTTCGACCGGGCAATCAGCCCCAGCATTTT.

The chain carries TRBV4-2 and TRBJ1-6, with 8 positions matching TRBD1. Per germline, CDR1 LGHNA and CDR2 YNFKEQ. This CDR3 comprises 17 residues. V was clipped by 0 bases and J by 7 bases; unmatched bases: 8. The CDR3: CASSQDGTGTWNSPLHF. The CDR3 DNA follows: TGTGCCAGCAGCCAAGATGGGACAGGAACGTGGAATTCACCCCTCCACTTT.

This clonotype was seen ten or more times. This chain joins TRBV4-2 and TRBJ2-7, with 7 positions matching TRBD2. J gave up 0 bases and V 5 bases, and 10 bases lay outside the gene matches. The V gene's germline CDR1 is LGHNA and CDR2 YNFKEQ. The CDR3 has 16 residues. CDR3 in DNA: TGTGCCAGCAGCGTTACTAGCGACCGCACCTCCTACGAGCAGTACTTC. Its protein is CASSVTSDRTSYEQYF.

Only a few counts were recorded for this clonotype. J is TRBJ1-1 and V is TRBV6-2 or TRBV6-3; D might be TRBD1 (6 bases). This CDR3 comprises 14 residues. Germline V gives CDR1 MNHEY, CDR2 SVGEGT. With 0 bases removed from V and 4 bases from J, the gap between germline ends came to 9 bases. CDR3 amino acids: CASSYSRGSTEAFF. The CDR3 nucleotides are TGTGCCAGCAGTTACTCGAGGGGGAGCACTGAAGCTTTCTTT.

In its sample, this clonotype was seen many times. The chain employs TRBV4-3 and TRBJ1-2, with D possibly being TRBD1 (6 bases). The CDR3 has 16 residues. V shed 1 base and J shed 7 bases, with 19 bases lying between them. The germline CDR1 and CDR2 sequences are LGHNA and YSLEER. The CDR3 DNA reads TGCGCCAGCAGCCAAGTTGGGGGGGCGCCTTATGGTGGCTACACCTTC. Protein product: CASSQVGGAPYGGYTF.

CDR3 nucleotide sequence: TGTGCCACCAGCAGCGGACAGGGGGCAGATACGCAGTATTTT. As protein: CATSSGQGADTQYF. V usage is TRBV15 and J usage is TRBJ2-3; 10 nucleotides line up with TRBD1. The CDR3 consists of 14 residues. CDR1 and CDR2 (germline): LNHNV, YYDKDF (reference sequence). The J segment lost 4 bases and the V segment lost 3 bases, leaving 1 base of the junction unmatched.

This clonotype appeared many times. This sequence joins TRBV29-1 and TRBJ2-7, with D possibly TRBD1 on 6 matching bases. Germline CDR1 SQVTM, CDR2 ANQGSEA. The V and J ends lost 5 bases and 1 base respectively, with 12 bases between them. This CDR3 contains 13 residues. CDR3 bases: TGCAGCGTTCGGGGACAAACATCCTACGAGCAGTACTTC. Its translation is CSVRGQTSYEQYF.

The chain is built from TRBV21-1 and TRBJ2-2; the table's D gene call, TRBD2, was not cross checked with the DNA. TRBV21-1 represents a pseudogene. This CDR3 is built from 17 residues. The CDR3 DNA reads TGTGCCAGCAGCAACGGGACTAGCGGGAGTCACACCGGGGAGCTGTTTTTT. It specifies CASSNGTSGSHTGELFF.

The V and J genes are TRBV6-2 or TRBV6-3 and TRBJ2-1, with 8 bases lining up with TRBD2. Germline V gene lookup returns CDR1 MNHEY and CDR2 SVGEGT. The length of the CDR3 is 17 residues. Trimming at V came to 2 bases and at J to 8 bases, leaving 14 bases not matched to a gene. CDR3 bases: TGTGCCAGCAGTTACGTCCGAGGGACTAGTAAACGGTATGAGCAGTTCTTC. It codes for CASSYVRGTSKRYEQFF.

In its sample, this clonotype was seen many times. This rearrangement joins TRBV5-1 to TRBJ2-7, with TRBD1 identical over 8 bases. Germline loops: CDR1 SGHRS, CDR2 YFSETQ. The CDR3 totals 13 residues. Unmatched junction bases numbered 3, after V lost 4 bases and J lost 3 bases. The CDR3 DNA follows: TGCGCCAGCAGCGTGGACAGGGTCTACGAGCAGTACTTC. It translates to CASSVDRVYEQYF.

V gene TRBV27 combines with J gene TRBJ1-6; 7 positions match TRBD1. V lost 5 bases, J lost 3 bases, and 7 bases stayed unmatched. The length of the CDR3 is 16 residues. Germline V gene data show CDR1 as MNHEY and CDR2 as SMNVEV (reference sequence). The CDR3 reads CASSKGDSLYNSPLHF. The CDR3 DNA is TGTGCCAGCAGTAAAGGGGACAGCCTCTATAATTCACCCCTCCACTTT.

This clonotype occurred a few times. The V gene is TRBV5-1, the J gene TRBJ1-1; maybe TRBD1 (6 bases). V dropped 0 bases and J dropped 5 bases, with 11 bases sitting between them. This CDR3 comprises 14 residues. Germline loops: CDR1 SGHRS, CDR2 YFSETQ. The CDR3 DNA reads TGCGCCAGCAGCTTGGATACAGGGCGAACTGAAGCTTTCTTT. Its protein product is CASSLDTGRTEAFF.

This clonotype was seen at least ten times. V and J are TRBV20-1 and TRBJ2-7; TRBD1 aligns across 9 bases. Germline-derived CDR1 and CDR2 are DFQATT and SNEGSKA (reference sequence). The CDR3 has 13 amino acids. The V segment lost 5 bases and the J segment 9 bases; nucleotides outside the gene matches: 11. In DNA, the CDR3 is TGCAGTGCTCGGGACAGGGTACGGCAGGGGCAGTACTTC. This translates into CSARDRVRQGQYF.